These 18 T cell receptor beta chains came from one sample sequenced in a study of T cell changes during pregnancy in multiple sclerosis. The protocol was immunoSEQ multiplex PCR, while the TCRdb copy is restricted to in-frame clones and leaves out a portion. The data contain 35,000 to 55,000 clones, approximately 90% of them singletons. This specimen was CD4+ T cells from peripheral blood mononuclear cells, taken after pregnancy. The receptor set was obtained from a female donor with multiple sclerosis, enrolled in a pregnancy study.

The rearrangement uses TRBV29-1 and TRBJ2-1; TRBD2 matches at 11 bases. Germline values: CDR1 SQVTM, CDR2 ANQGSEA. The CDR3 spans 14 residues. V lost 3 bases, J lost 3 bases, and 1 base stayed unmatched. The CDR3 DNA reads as TGCAGCGTTGACCTAGCGGGGGGCTACAATGAGCAGTTCTTC. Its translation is CSVDLAGGYNEQFF.

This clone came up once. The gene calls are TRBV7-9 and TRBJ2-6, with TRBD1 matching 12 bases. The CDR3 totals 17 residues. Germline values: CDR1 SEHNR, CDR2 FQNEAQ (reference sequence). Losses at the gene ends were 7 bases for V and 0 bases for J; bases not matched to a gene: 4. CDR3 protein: CASTGTGGPSGANVLTF. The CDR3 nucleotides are TGTGCCAGCACCGGGACAGGGGGCCCCTCTGGGGCCAACGTCCTGACTTTC.

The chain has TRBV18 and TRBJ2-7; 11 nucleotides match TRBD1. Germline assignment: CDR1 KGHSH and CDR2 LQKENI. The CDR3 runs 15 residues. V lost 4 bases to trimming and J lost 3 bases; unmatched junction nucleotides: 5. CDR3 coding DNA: TGTGCCAGCTCACGAACCGGGACAGGGGGCTACGAGCAGTACTTC. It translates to CASSRTGTGGYEQYF.

The CDR3 nucleotides are TGTGCCAGCTCACCCCAGGAACACCAAGAGACCCAGTACTTC. Translated: CASSPQEHQETQYF. The chain joins TRBV18 to TRBJ2-5; D remains unclear. CDR1 is KGHSH, CDR2 LQKENI, per germline. Trimming pared 3 bases from V and 0 bases from J, leaving 8 bases between. The CDR3 loop spans 14 amino acids.

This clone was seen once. The CDR3 protein is CAISRDSSEAFF. As DNA, the CDR3 is TGTGCCATCAGTAGGGACAGTTCTGAAGCTTTCTTT. The chain employs TRBV10-3 and TRBJ1-1, with 7 positions matching TRBD1. The trim removed 5 bases at V and 6 bases at J, leaving 3 bases unmatched. Germline V CDR1 and CDR2: ENHRY, SYGVKD. This CDR3 comprises 12 residues.

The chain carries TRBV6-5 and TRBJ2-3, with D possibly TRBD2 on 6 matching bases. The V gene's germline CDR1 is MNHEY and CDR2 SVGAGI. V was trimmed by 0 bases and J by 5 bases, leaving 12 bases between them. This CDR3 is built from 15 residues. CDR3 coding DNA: TGTGCCAGCAGTTACTCGGGAGGTATGGGAGATACGCAGTATTTT. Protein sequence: CASSYSGGMGDTQYF.

The chain's CDR3 is CASSSEGTGVNIQYF. The CDR3 nucleotides read TGTGCCAGCAGCTCCGAAGGGACAGGGGTGAACATTCAGTACTTC. V usage is TRBV11-2 and J usage is TRBJ2-4; 10 bases line up with TRBD1. Germline V gene sequence: CDR1 SGHAT, CDR2 FQNNGV. The CDR3 runs to 15 residues. V trimming: 4 bases; J trimming: 7 bases; junction bases outside the gene matches: 7.

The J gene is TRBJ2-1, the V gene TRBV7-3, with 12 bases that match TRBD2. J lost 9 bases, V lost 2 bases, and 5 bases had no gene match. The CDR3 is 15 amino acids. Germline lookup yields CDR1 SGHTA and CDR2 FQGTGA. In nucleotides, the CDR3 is TGTGCCAGCAGCTTAGAGACTAGCGGGAGACGTGAGCAGTTCTTC. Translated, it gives CASSLETSGRREQFF.

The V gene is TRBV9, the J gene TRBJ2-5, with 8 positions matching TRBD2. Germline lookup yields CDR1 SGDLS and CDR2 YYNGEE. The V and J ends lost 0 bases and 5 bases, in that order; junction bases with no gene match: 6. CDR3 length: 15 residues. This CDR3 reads CASSVAGGPGETQYF. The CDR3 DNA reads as TGTGCCAGCAGCGTAGCGGGAGGGCCGGGGGAGACCCAGTACTTC.

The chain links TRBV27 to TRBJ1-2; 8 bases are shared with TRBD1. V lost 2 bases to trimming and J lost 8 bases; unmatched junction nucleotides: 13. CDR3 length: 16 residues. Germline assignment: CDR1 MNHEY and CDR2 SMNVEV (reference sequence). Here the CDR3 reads CASSLPNDRGLSGYTF. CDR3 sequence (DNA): TGTGCCAGCAGTTTACCAAATGACAGGGGATTGTCGGGCTACACCTTC.

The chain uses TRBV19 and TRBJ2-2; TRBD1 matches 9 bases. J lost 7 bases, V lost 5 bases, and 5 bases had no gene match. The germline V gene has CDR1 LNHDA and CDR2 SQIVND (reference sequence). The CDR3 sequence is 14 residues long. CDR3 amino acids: CASSLQGAIGELFF. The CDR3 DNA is TGTGCCAGTAGTCTACAGGGGGCTATCGGGGAGCTGTTTTTT. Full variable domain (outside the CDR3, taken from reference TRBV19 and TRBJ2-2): DGGITQSPKYLFRKEGQNVTLSCEQNLNHDAMYWYRQDPGQGLRLIYYSQIVNDFQKGDIAEGYSVSREKKESFPLTVTSAQKNPTAFYLCASSLQGAIGELFFGEGSRLTVL.

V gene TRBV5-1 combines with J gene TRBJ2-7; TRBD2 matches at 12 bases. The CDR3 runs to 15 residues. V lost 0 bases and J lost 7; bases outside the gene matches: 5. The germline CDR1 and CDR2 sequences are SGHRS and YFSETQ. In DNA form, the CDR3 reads TGCGCCAGCAGCTTGGCGCTAGCGGGAGGGCGAGAGCAGTACTTC. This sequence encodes CASSLALAGGREQYF. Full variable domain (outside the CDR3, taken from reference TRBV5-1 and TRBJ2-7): KAGVTQTPRYLIKTRGQQVTLSCSPISGHRSVSWYQQTPGQGLQFLFEYFSETQRNKGNFPGRFSGRQFSNSRSEMNVSTLELGDSALYLCASSLALAGGREQYFGPGTRLTVT.

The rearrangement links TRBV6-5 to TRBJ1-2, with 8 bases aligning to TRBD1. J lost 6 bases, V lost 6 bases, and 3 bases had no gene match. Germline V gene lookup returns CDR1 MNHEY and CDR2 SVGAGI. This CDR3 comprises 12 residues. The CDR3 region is CASRTTGDGYTF. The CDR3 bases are TGTGCCAGCAGAACGACAGGGGATGGCTACACCTTC.

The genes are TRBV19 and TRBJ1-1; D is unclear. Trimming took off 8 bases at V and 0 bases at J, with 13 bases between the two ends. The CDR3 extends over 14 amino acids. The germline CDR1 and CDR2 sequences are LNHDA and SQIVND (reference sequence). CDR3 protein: CASSFTVMNTEAFF. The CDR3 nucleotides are TGTGCCAGTTCATTTACAGTTATGAACACTGAAGCTTTCTTT.

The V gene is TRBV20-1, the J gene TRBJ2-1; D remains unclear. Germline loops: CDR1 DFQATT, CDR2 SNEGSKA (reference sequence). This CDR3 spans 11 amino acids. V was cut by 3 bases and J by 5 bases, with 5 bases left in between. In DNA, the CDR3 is TGCAGTGCTAGCCGTAACAATGAGCAGTTCTTC. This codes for CSASRNNEQFF.

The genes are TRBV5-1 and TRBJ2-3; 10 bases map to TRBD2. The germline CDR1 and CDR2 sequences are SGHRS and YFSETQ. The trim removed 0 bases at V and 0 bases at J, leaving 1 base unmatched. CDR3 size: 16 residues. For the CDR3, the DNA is TGCGCCAGCAGCTTGGCTAGCGGGAGAAGCACAGATACGCAGTATTTT. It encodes CASSLASGRSTDTQYF.

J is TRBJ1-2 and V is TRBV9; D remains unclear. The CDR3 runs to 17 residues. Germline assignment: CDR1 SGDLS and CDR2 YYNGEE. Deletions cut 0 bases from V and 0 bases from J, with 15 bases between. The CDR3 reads CASSVVSAAGANYGYTF. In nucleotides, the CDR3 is TGTGCCAGCAGCGTAGTTAGCGCAGCGGGAGCTAACTATGGCTACACCTTC.

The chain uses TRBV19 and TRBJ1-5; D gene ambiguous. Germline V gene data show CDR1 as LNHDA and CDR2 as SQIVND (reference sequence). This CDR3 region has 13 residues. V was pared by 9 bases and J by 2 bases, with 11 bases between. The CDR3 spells CASSGKGNQPQHF. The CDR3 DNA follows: TGTGCCAGCTCGGGGAAGGGCAATCAGCCCCAGCATTTT.